The clone carrying this T cell receptor beta chain was seen ten or more times. Its antigen is undetermined. CDR1 is SNHLY, CDR2 FYNNEI, per germline. This CDR3 has 14 residues. Trimming stripped 6 bases from V and 4 bases from J, with 14 bases between. The data derive from a study of CD8 T cells in ankylosing spondylitis. Overall study results and limits: Enrichment of disease-linked clones was reportedly significant in matched ankylosing spondylitis synovial fluid.

Quantitative molecular-barcoded 5'-RACE generated the TCR beta libraries. TCRdb reanalysed the 5' RACE reads using MiXCR and keeps one entry per CDR3 protein. The data show around 220,000 distinct CDR3 sequences, roughly a tenth seen once. This chain links TRBV2 with TRBJ2-3; no clear D gene. This sequence originates from a male donor with ankylosing spondylitis or in good health (not recorded which). What was sequenced was blood, either unsorted or a sorted T cell fraction (not recorded which). CDR3 in amino acids: CASSQDLPADTQYF. The CDR3 DNA is TGTGCCAGCAGCCAGGACCTGCCCGCAGATACGCAGTATTTT.